This entry features one TCR beta chain sequence. These data belong to a study of CD4+ T cells in melanoma. The repertoire was sequenced with immunoSEQ multiplex PCR; TCRdb's copy has only in-frame clones and lacks some. Of roughly 16,000 clones listed, roughly three quarters were seen once; the top ten hold 9.5% to 15%. The CDR3 loop spans 13 amino acids. The V and J ends lost 8 bases and 1 base, in that order; junction bases with no gene match: 2. Germline V gene sequence: CDR1 MDHEN, CDR2 SYDVKM. Sequenced material: cells from a culture (not recorded whether cultured in vitro). J is TRBJ2-1 and V is TRBV28; the match to TRBD2 covers 7 bases. The source of this sequence is a human donor with melanoma. The CDR3 DNA sequence: TGTGCCAGCCGGGGGGAATCCTACAATGAGCAGTTCTTC. As protein: CASRGESYNEQFF.